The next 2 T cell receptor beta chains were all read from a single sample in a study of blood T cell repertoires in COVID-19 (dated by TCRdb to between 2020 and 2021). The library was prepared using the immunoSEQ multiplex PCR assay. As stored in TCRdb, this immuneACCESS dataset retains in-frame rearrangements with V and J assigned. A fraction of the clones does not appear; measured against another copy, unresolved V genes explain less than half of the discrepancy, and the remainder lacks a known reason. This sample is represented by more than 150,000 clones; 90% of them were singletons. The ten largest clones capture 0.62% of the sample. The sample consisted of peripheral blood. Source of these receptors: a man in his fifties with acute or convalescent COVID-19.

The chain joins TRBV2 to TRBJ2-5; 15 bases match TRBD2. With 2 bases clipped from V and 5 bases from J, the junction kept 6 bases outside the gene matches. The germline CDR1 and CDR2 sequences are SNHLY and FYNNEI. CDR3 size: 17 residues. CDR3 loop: CASSEQGLAGGGETQYF. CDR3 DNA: TGTGCCAGCAGTGAACAGGGACTAGCGGGGGGCGGGGAGACCCAGTACTTC.

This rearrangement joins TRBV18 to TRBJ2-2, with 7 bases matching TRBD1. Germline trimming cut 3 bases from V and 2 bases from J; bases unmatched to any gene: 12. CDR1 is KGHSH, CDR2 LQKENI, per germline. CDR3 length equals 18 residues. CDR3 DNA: TGTGCCAGCTCACCCCCGACATTGACAGGGCCCAACACCGGGGAGCTGTTTTTT. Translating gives CASSPPTLTGPNTGELFF.